Listed below are T cell receptor beta chains from one sample, sequenced in a study of blood T cell repertoires in COVID-19. Sequencing was performed with immunoSEQ multiplex PCR; in TCRdb, only in-frame clones are kept and a portion is missing. The sample includes 120,000 to 150,000 clones, 80% to 85% of them seen just once. Sequencing input: peripheral blood. The receptors derive from a man aged 25-45 years with COVID-19, enrolled during active disease. CDR3s include the opening cysteine and the closing phenylalanine or tryptophan. The order of the fields is D gene, J gene, V gene, clone size, CDR3 DNA, CDR3 protein. The D gene is left open where the match is weak. Only some rows state a clone size, as once, few, many or a class for expanded clones.

D gene: .
J gene: TRBJ1-2
V gene: TRBV4-1
clone size: .
CDR3 DNA: TGCGCCAGCAGCCAAACCGACAACAACTATGGCTACACCTTC
CDR3 protein: CASSQTDNNYGYTF

D gene: TRBD2
J gene: TRBJ2-7
V gene: TRBV6-2/TRBV6-3
clone size: .
CDR3 DNA: TGTGCCAGCAGTTCACCGACGGACCCCGGGACTAACTCCTACGAGCAGTACTTC
CDR3 protein: CASSSPTDPGTNSYEQYF

D gene: TRBD2
J gene: TRBJ2-5
V gene: TRBV3-1/TRBV3-2
clone size: .
CDR3 DNA: TGTGCCAGCAGACGACTAGCGGGAGGTGGAGAGACCCAGTACTTC
CDR3 protein: CASRRLAGGGETQYF

D gene: .
J gene: TRBJ2-7
V gene: TRBV2
clone size: .
CDR3 DNA: TGTGCCAGCAGCAGGGGGGACGAGCAGTACTTC
CDR3 protein: CASSRGDEQYF

D gene: .
J gene: TRBJ1-5
V gene: TRBV3-1/TRBV3-2
clone size: .
CDR3 DNA: TGTGCCAGCAGCCAAGGGGCCAATCAGCCCCAGCATTTT
CDR3 protein: CASSQGANQPQHF

D gene: TRBD1
J gene: TRBJ2-7
V gene: TRBV5-6
clone size: many
CDR3 DNA: TGTGCCAGCAGCTTCGGACAGGGTTCGGGTGGGGAGCAGTACTTC
CDR3 protein: CASSFGQGSGGEQYF

D gene: .
J gene: TRBJ1-4
V gene: TRBV5-5
clone size: .
CDR3 DNA: TGTGCCAGCAGCCCCCATAATGAAAAACTGTTTTTT
CDR3 protein: CASSPHNEKLFF

D gene: .
J gene: TRBJ2-7
V gene: TRBV29-1
clone size: .
CDR3 DNA: TGCAGCGTTGCGGGGCAGGAGGGGAACTACGAGCAGTACTTC
CDR3 protein: CSVAGQEGNYEQYF

D gene: .
J gene: TRBJ1-4
V gene: TRBV28
clone size: once
CDR3 DNA: TGTGCCAGCAGTTTTGAGGGGCAGCGGGTGTTTTTT
CDR3 protein: CASSFEGQRVFF

D gene: TRBD1
J gene: TRBJ2-7
V gene: TRBV6-2/TRBV6-3
clone size: .
CDR3 DNA: TGTGCCAGCAGTTATAGGGACAGGGGGAGAGAAGAGCAGTACTTC
CDR3 protein: CASSYRDRGREEQYF

D gene: TRBD1
J gene: TRBJ1-3
V gene: TRBV11-2
clone size: .
CDR3 DNA: TGTGCCAGCAGCCTACGCATAGGACAGGGGGCGAACACCATATATTTT
CDR3 protein: CASSLRIGQGANTIYF

D gene: .
J gene: TRBJ1-4
V gene: TRBV5-1
clone size: .
CDR3 DNA: TGCGCCAGCAGCTTGTGGGGGCAGGATGAAAAACTGTTTTTT
CDR3 protein: CASSLWGQDEKLFF

D gene: TRBD1
J gene: TRBJ2-7
V gene: TRBV10-2
clone size: .
CDR3 DNA: TGCGCCAGCACCATGGACAGGGTCCACGAGCAGTACTTC
CDR3 protein: CASTMDRVHEQYF

D gene: .
J gene: TRBJ1-2
V gene: TRBV6-5
clone size: .
CDR3 DNA: TGTGCCAGCAGTAGTGTCAGGGATGGCTACACCTTC
CDR3 protein: CASSSVRDGYTF

D gene: .
J gene: TRBJ2-1
V gene: TRBV15
clone size: .
CDR3 DNA: TGTGCCACCAGCAGAGACAGGGAAAATGAGCAGTTCTTC
CDR3 protein: CATSRDRENEQFF

D gene: TRBD1
J gene: TRBJ1-5
V gene: TRBV24-1
clone size: .
CDR3 DNA: TGTGCCACCAGTGATACCACCTGGACAGGGAGCAATCAGCCCCAGCATTTT
CDR3 protein: CATSDTTWTGSNQPQHF

D gene: .
J gene: TRBJ2-3
V gene: TRBV5-1
clone size: .
CDR3 DNA: TGCGCCAGCAGCTTGGAGGGAGCGACAGATACGCAGTATTTT
CDR3 protein: CASSLEGATDTQYF

D gene: .
J gene: TRBJ1-6
V gene: TRBV7-9
clone size: many
CDR3 DNA: TGTGCCAGCAGCCCGCAGGTGGATAATTCACCCCTCCACTTT
CDR3 protein: CASSPQVDNSPLHF

D gene: .
J gene: TRBJ1-2
V gene: TRBV3-1/TRBV3-2
clone size: .
CDR3 DNA: TGTGCCAGCAGCCAAGAGTCGGAGGGATGGGGCTATGGCTACACCTTC
CDR3 protein: CASSQESEGWGYGYTF

D gene: TRBD2
J gene: TRBJ2-1
V gene: TRBV9
clone size: .
CDR3 DNA: TGTGCCAGCAGCGTAGGACTAGCGGGGTACAATGAGCAGTTCTTC
CDR3 protein: CASSVGLAGYNEQFF

D gene: .
J gene: TRBJ1-3
V gene: TRBV20-1
clone size: .
CDR3 DNA: TGCAGTGCTAGTACAGGGTCCGCTGGAAACACCATATATTTT
CDR3 protein: CSASTGSAGNTIYF

D gene: .
J gene: TRBJ2-3
V gene: TRBV2
clone size: .
CDR3 DNA: TGTGCCAGCTCCCCCGTAGAGGACACAGATACGCAGTATTTT
CDR3 protein: CASSPVEDTDTQYF

D gene: .
J gene: TRBJ1-2
V gene: TRBV20-1
clone size: few
CDR3 DNA: TGCAGTGCTAGTTCAGGGGCGCAGTATGATGGCTACACCTTC
CDR3 protein: CSASSGAQYDGYTF

D gene: TRBD2
J gene: TRBJ2-1
V gene: TRBV4-3
clone size: .
CDR3 DNA: TGCGCCAGCAGCCAAGAAGGAGCGGGAGGTGGCAATGAGCAGTTCTTC
CDR3 protein: CASSQEGAGGGNEQFF

D gene: TRBD1
J gene: TRBJ1-2
V gene: TRBV5-6
clone size: .
CDR3 DNA: TGTGCCAGCAGCCAGGGGGGTCGAAGGTTTGGTGGCTACACCTTC
CDR3 protein: CASSQGGRRFGGYTF

D gene: .
J gene: TRBJ1-1
V gene: TRBV2
clone size: .
CDR3 DNA: TGTGCCAGCAGTGAAGCGCGCGGGGGCAACACTGAAGCTTTCTTT
CDR3 protein: CASSEARGGNTEAFF

D gene: .
J gene: TRBJ2-1
V gene: TRBV28
clone size: .
CDR3 DNA: TGTGCCAGCAGCGAAACTAGGGAGCAGTTCTTC
CDR3 protein: CASSETREQFF

D gene: TRBD1
J gene: TRBJ2-5
V gene: TRBV5-1
clone size: .
CDR3 DNA: TGCGCCAGCAGCGAGGGACAGGCGAGAGAGACCCAGTACTTC
CDR3 protein: CASSEGQARETQYF

D gene: .
J gene: TRBJ2-3
V gene: TRBV6-2/TRBV6-3
clone size: .
CDR3 DNA: TGTGCCAGCAGTTCCCCGTGGGGCGATACGCAGTATTTT
CDR3 protein: CASSSPWGDTQYF

D gene: .
J gene: TRBJ1-6
V gene: TRBV7-2
clone size: few
CDR3 DNA: TGTGCCAGCAGCTTGGCGGAATCGGGTAATTCACCCCTCCACTTT
CDR3 protein: CASSLAESGNSPLHF

D gene: .
J gene: TRBJ1-2
V gene: TRBV28
clone size: once
CDR3 DNA: TGTGCCGGGGGGAACAACTATGGCTACACCTTC
CDR3 protein: CAGGNNYGYTF

D gene: .
J gene: TRBJ2-3
V gene: TRBV6-5
clone size: .
CDR3 DNA: TGTGCCAGCACCCAGGAGGTCGGAGTTGGGGATACGCAGTATTTT
CDR3 protein: CASTQEVGVGDTQYF

D gene: .
J gene: TRBJ1-1
V gene: TRBV19
clone size: .
CDR3 DNA: TGTGCCAGTAGTCTCAAAACAGGGTCCACTGAAGCTTTCTTT
CDR3 protein: CASSLKTGSTEAFF

D gene: .
J gene: TRBJ2-3
V gene: TRBV14
clone size: .
CDR3 DNA: TGTGCCAGCAGCCAGGATCAGACTCCCGGAGATACGCAGTATTTT
CDR3 protein: CASSQDQTPGDTQYF

D gene: TRBD1
J gene: TRBJ2-7
V gene: TRBV7-2
clone size: .
CDR3 DNA: TGTGCCAGCAGCTTGGGACAGGGCCCCCCCTACGAGCAGTACTTC
CDR3 protein: CASSLGQGPPYEQYF

D gene: TRBD1
J gene: TRBJ1-2
V gene: TRBV12-3/TRBV12-4
clone size: .
CDR3 DNA: TGTGCCAGCAGTCCTACAGGGGGAGGTGGCTACACCTTC
CDR3 protein: CASSPTGGGGYTF